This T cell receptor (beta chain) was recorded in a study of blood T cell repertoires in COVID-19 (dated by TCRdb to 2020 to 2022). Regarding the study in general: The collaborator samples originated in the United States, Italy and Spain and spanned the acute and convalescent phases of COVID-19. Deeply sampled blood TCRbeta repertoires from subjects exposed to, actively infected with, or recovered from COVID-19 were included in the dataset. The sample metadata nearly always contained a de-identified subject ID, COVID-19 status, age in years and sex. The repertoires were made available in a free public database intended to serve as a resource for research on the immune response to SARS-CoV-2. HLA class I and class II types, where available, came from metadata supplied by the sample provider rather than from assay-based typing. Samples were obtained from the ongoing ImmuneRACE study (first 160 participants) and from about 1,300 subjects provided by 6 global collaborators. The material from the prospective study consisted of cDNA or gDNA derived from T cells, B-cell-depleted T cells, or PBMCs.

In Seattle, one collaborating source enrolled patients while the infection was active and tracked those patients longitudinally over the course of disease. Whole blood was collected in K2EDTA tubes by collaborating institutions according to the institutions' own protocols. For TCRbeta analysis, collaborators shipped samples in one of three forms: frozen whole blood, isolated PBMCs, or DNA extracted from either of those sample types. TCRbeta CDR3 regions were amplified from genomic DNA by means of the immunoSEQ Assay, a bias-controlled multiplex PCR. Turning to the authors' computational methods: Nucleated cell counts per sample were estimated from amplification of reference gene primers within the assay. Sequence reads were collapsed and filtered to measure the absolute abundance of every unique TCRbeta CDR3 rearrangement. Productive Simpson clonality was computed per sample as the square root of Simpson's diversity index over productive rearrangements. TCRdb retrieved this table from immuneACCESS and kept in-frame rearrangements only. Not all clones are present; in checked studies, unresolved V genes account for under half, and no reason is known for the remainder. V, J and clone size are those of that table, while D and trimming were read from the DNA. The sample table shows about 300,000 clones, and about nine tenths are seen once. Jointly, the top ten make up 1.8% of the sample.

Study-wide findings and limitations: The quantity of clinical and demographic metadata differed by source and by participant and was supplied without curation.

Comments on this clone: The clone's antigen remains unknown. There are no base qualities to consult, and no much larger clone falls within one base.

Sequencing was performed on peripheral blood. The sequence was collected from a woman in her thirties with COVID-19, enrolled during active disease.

The DNA sequence reads TGTGCCAGCAGCGGACTGTGGGGATGGGGCTACACCTTC. This yields the protein CASSGLWGWGYTF. The rearranged chain carries TRBV11-2 and TRBJ1-2; the D segment cannot be called with confidence. Trimming at the junction amounts to 5 bases on V and 8 bases on J, and the germline ends lie 15 bases apart. The CDR3 runs 13 residues from the cysteine to the phenylalanine. Solely the CDR3 DNA is kept, with 39 bases framed from the first base. Via the germline V gene, CDR1 is SGHAT and CDR2 FQNNGV.